The TCR beta chain under discussion was sequenced for a study of CD8+ T cells in alopecia areata. Whole-study context: Twice a day, 5 to 10 mg of oral tofacitinib was administered to treated patients. The study's findings and limits: Sequences from scalp samples also cover resident alphabeta T cells of normal skin.

A word on this clone: Its antigen is currently unknown.

Sequencing templates came from extracted RNA that was reverse transcribed into cDNA. Profiled with immunoSEQ multiplex PCR; TCRdb holds only in-frame clones, not every one. This sample carries about 180,000 clones, about 63% of them seen once, and the ten largest clones take around 1.8%. The V end was cut by 0 bases, the J end by 2 bases, with 8 bases between. The CDR3 runs 16 residues. The germline gives CDR1 LGHNA, CDR2 YSLEER. Here the sequenced sample was CD4+ T cells sorted from blood, taken at week 0. This chain joins TRBV4-3 and TRBJ2-6; maybe TRBD1 (6 bases). This clonotype was sampled from a human donor with alopecia areata. The CDR3 DNA follows: TGCGCCAGCAGCCAAGAATCAGGGGCTGGGGCCAACGTCCTGACTTTC. It codes for CASSQESGAGANVLTF.